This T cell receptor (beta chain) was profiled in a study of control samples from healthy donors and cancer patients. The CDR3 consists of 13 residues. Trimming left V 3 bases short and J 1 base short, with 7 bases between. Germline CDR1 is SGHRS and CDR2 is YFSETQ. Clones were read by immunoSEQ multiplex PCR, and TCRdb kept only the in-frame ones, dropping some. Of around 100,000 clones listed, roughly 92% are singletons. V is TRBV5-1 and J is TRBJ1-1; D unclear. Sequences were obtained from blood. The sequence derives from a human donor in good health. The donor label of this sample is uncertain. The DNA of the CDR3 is TGCGCCAGCAGCTCGAACACGAACACTGAAGCTTTCTTT. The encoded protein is CASSSNTNTEAFF.